Listed here are 18 T cell receptor beta chains from one sample, sequenced in a study of cytomegalovirus exposure and HLA in healthy donors. The primer mix had 60 Vbeta and 13 Jbeta primers. Repertoires were generated with immunoSEQ multiplex PCR, while TCRdb's copy carries only in-frame clones and drops some. The table records nearly 110,000 clones, roughly two thirds of them present only once. Sequences were obtained from PBMCs. The receptors were gathered from a female donor in good health and CMV-seronegative.

The rearrangement joins TRBV2 to TRBJ1-4; TRBD1 aligns across 10 bases. Unmatched junction bases numbered 9, after V lost 6 bases and J lost 8 bases. CDR1 and CDR2 from the germline V gene are SNHLY and FYNNEI. The CDR3 covers 15 residues. CDR3 sequence: CASRKGGTGVEKLFF. For the CDR3, the DNA is TGTGCCAGCAGAAAGGGGGGGACAGGGGTGGAAAAACTGTTTTTT.

The gene calls are TRBV7-2 and TRBJ1-4; TRBD1 agrees at 7 bases. The V and J ends lost 2 bases and 6 bases, in that order; junction bases with no gene match: 6. The CDR3 has 15 residues. Germline assignment: CDR1 SGHTA and CDR2 FQGNSA. CDR3 coding DNA: TGTGCCAGCAGCTTATGGGGGACAGCCGATGAAAAACTGTTTTTT. It yields the protein CASSLWGTADEKLFF.

The chain uses TRBV30 and TRBJ2-7; weak D call: TRBD1 (6 bases). Germline CDR1 reads GTSNPN; CDR2 reads SVGIG (reference sequence). The CDR3 length is 14 residues. Trimming took 6 bases from V and 6 from J, leaving 21 bases between them. The CDR3 DNA reads as TGTGCCTGCGCTCAGGGGACCCACGTCACCGAGCAGTACTTC. Translated, it gives CACAQGTHVTEQYF.

The chain uses TRBV7-7 and TRBJ2-3, with a weak D call TRBD2 (5 bases). The V end lost 5 bases, the J end lost 0 bases, and 15 bases lay between the germline ends. The CDR3 is made up of 16 amino acids. Germline V CDR1 and CDR2: SSHAT, FNYEAQ (reference sequence). DNA for the CDR3: TGTGCCAGCAGCAAAGGACTGGGAGCTAGCACAGATACGCAGTATTTT. This sequence encodes CASSKGLGASTDTQYF. Supplemented by reference TRBV7-7 and TRBJ2-3, the full variable domain reads GAGVSQSPRYKVTKRGQDVTLRCDPISSHATLYWYQQALGQGPEFLTYFNYEAQPDKSGLPSDRFSAERPEGSISTLTIQRTEQRDSAMYRCASSKGLGASTDTQYFGPGTRLTVL.

This clone occurred many times. The chain links TRBV7-8 to TRBJ2-7; D is ambiguous. Trimming cost V 5 bases and J 0 bases, with 11 bases left between them. The CDR3 runs 14 residues. CDR1 is SGHVS, CDR2 FQNEAQ, per germline. CDR3 in amino acids: CASSPHTSSYEQYF. In nucleotides, the CDR3 is TGTGCCAGCAGCCCCCACACCAGCTCCTACGAGCAGTACTTC.

This clone has only one observation. V gene TRBV15 combines with J gene TRBJ1-1, with no clear D. Germline V gene sequence: CDR1 LNHNV, CDR2 YYDKDF (reference sequence). V was pared by 0 bases and J by 5 bases, with 13 bases between. The CDR3 totals 15 residues. CDR3 in amino acids: CATSRDQGRLTEAFF. The CDR3, as DNA: TGTGCCACCAGCAGAGATCAAGGCAGACTTACTGAAGCTTTCTTT.

V gene TRBV18 combines with J gene TRBJ2-7; tentative D call: TRBD2 (6 bases). In germline, CDR1 is KGHSH, CDR2 LQKENI. The CDR3 loop spans 15 amino acids. V lost 2 bases and J lost 3, with 14 bases in between. This chain's CDR3 is CASSPSSGKIYEQYF. The CDR3 DNA reads TGTGCCAGCTCACCAAGTAGCGGTAAGATCTACGAGCAGTACTTC.

This chain connects TRBV9 to TRBJ1-2, with 8 bases fitting TRBD1. CDR1 is SGDLS, CDR2 YYNGEE, per germline. The CDR3 spans 15 residues. The J segment lost 4 bases and the V segment lost 4 bases, leaving 9 bases of the junction unmatched. The CDR3 spells CASSLTGGPGYGYTF. CDR3 in DNA: TGTGCCAGCAGCCTTACAGGGGGTCCGGGCTATGGCTACACCTTC.

The chain carries TRBV6-5 and TRBJ2-1; 12 bases are a match to TRBD1. The CDR3 length is 16 residues. Germline CDR1 and CDR2: MNHEY and SVGAGI. The V gene end was trimmed by 2 bases and the J gene end by 5 bases; junction bases not matched to a gene: 4. In DNA form, the CDR3 reads TGTGCCAGCAGTTACCGGGACAGGGGGCTTAACAATGAGCAGTTCTTC. Translating it yields CASSYRDRGLNNEQFF.

The V gene is TRBV5-1, the J gene TRBJ2-3, with 16 nucleotides matching TRBD2. Germline CDR1 is SGHRS and CDR2 is YFSETQ. The junction had 9 bases not matched to a gene; V was cut back by 3 bases and J by 2 bases. The CDR3 runs to 19 residues. DNA of the CDR3: TGCGCCAGCAGCTGGGGACTAGCGGGAGGGGGGGTCGTCACAGATACGCAGTATTTT. Its protein product is CASSWGLAGGGVVTDTQYF.

This rearrangement joins TRBV6-5 to TRBJ1-1; 8 bases map to TRBD1. The CDR3 has 16 residues. CDR1 MNHEY and CDR2 SVGAGI come from the germline V gene. Germline trimming cut 4 bases from V and 1 base from J; bases unmatched to any gene: 8. In DNA, the CDR3 is TGTGCCAGCAGTTTTATTGGGACAGGACGGAACACTGAAGCTTTCTTT. This encodes CASSFIGTGRNTEAFF.

CDR3 DNA: TGTGCCACCAGCAGAGTTACAGGGTTGGCTCAGCCCCAGCATTTT. Encoded protein: CATSRVTGLAQPQHF. The gene calls are TRBV15 and TRBJ1-5; tentative D call: TRBD1 (6 bases). Trimming removed 1 base from V and 6 bases from J, with 13 bases in between. The germline V gene encodes CDR1 LNHNV and CDR2 YYDKDF (reference sequence). There are 15 residues in the CDR3.

The CDR3, as DNA: TGTGCCAGTAGTGTGGGGGGTTCTAACTATGGCTACACCTTC. This encodes CASSVGGSNYGYTF. V and J are TRBV19 and TRBJ1-2; D may be TRBD1 (5 bases). The V gene lost 5 bases and the J gene lost 0 bases, with 10 bases spanning the gap. This CDR3 is built from 14 residues. Germline CDR1 LNHDA, CDR2 SQIVND (reference sequence).

This rearrangement joins TRBV29-1 to TRBJ2-7, with D perhaps matching TRBD1 (6 bases). The germline CDR1 and CDR2 sequences are SQVTM and ANQGSEA. Deletions cut 4 bases from V and 0 bases from J, with 13 bases between. The length of the CDR3 is 14 residues. In DNA, the CDR3 is TGCAGCGTTGGTACCCCAGGGGCCTCCTACGAGCAGTACTTC. Translated: CSVGTPGASYEQYF.

The chain recombines TRBV13 with TRBJ2-7; TRBD2 aligns across 7 bases. V trimming: 6 bases; J trimming: 0 bases; junction bases outside the gene matches: 8. Germline V lookup: CDR1 PRHDT, CDR2 FYEKMQ (reference sequence). The CDR3 spans 15 residues. The CDR3 DNA follows: TGTGCCAGCAGACCCGTAGCGGGCCCCTCCTACGAGCAGTACTTC. Residues: CASRPVAGPSYEQYF.

There are a few counts of this clone. This rearrangement joins TRBV10-2 to TRBJ2-3, with TRBD2 matching 9 bases. The germline V gene has CDR1 WSHSY and CDR2 SAAADI. This CDR3 spans 15 amino acids. V was pared by 6 bases and J by 3 bases, with 7 bases of the junction left unmatched. CDR3 bases: TGCGCCAGCAGGGCCAGACTAGCGGTGACAGATACGCAGTATTTT. Translating it yields CASRARLAVTDTQYF.

The rearrangement joins TRBV2 to TRBJ1-1; D is unresolved. Germline V gene data show CDR1 as SNHLY and CDR2 as FYNNEI. CDR3 length equals 17 residues. V lost 7 bases, J lost 1 base, and 22 bases lay in between. The CDR3 DNA is TGTGCCAGCACCTCTCAAAGGCGGTTTCTGGGGAACACTGAAGCTTTCTTT. Translated, it gives CASTSQRRFLGNTEAFF. The entire variable domain, with the rest obtained from reference TRBV2 and TRBJ1-1, is as follows: EPEVTQTPSHQVTQMGQEVILRCVPISNHLYFYWYRQILGQKVEFLVSFYNNEISEKSEIFDDQFSVERPDGSNFTLKIRSTKLEDSAMYFCASTSQRRFLGNTEAFFGQGTRLTVV.

This clone was seen a handful of times. The chain is built from TRBV5-1 and TRBJ2-3, with a weak D call TRBD1 (5 bases). The CDR3 contains 14 residues. The V and J ends lost 2 bases and 2 bases respectively, with 9 bases between them. Germline CDR1 reads SGHRS; CDR2 reads YFSETQ. CDR3 sequence reads: CASSFDSYTDTQYF. The CDR3 DNA reads TGCGCCAGCAGCTTCGACAGCTACACAGATACGCAGTATTTT. Full variable domain (missing parts from reference TRBV5-1 and TRBJ2-3): KAGVTQTPRYLIKTRGQQVTLSCSPISGHRSVSWYQQTPGQGLQFLFEYFSETQRNKGNFPGRFSGRQFSNSRSEMNVSTLELGDSALYLCASSFDSYTDTQYFGPGTRLTVL.